Listed below are T cell receptor beta chains from one sample, sequenced in a study of blood T cell repertoires in COVID-19. The method was immunoSEQ multiplex PCR; TCRdb's version includes in-frame clones alone and lacks a portion of them. This table has about 200,000 clones, roughly 85% appearing once. Specimen: peripheral blood. These receptors were taken from a man in his 60s with acute or convalescent COVID-19. Both conserved end residues are part of each CDR3.

v_call,j_call,cdr3_aa
TRBV27,TRBJ2-3,CASRGNSGRMGHRWQYF
TRBV28,TRBJ2-3,CASSYSGQGYTDTQYF
TRBV28,TRBJ2-1,CASSFPGLAGVGEQFF
TRBV19,TRBJ2-3,CASKVRSEGDTQYF
TRBV7-2,TRBJ1-1,CASSPQGGRIGTEAFF
TRBV29-1,TRBJ2-2,CSVVFTGELFF
TRBV6-5,TRBJ1-3,CASRTQGKNTIYF
TRBV15,TRBJ2-1,CATSPKENKGRDEQFF
TRBV7-2,TRBJ1-1,CASSIDHGGNTEAFF
TRBV21-1,TRBJ1-1,CASSKRKGGNTEAFF
TRBV24-1,TRBJ2-7,CATIPGGAGSYEQYF
TRBV25-1,TRBJ1-1,CASSKDRGAEAFF
TRBV7-9,TRBJ1-2,CASSFGIVTGYGYTF
TRBV5-1,TRBJ2-3,CASKRGRFSDTQYF
TRBV29-1,TRBJ1-2,CSTGDSNYGYTF
TRBV6-5,TRBJ2-7,CASSYSGLAPYEQYF
TRBV6-5,TRBJ1-1,CASRMGSHTEAFF
TRBV6-2/TRBV6-3,TRBJ2-1,CASSYLGTSRNEQFF
TRBV4-2,TRBJ1-5,CASSQEEGARGQPQHF
TRBV7-8,TRBJ1-6,CASARGRNSPLHF
TRBV10-3,TRBJ2-1,CAISDTSSWSYNEQFF
TRBV7-2,TRBJ1-6,CASSPTGQLNSPLHF
TRBV6-6,TRBJ2-7,CASSYPGTGGYEQYF
TRBV7-3,TRBJ2-5,CASSSGQGYSQETQYF
TRBV19,TRBJ2-2,CASTRLLDTGELFF
TRBV5-1,TRBJ2-2,CASSFISGVTGELFF
TRBV27,TRBJ1-6,CASSLSLAGSPLHF
TRBV6-1,TRBJ2-4,CASSEGYGRLAKNIQYF
TRBV5-4,TRBJ2-5,CASSLEGTGGETQYF
TRBV10-3,TRBJ2-3,CAISVAPESADTQYF
TRBV6-2/TRBV6-3,TRBJ2-7,CASSRGWGQAWTYEQYF
TRBV5-1,TRBJ2-7,CASSLDPDRQTYEQYF
TRBV4-1,TRBJ2-4,CASSQAGLAGLGAKNIQYF
TRBV28,TRBJ2-7,CASSLAGLSSYEQYF
TRBV9,TRBJ2-1,CASSERTSGGEQFF
TRBV24-1,TRBJ2-5,CATSDGGTQETQYF
TRBV7-3,TRBJ2-3,CASSPGGGTDTQYF
TRBV7-2,TRBJ1-1,CASSFSAAGTANTEAFF
TRBV6-6,TRBJ2-2,CASSPSGRKGTGELFF
TRBV27,TRBJ2-7,CASSLSRIYEQYF
TRBV28,TRBJ2-5,CASSKKGGWATQYF
TRBV6-2/TRBV6-3,TRBJ2-3,CASSVGSGGTTDTQYF
TRBV5-5,TRBJ2-3,CASSPTGGQGMDTQYF
TRBV2,TRBJ1-6,CAGKVQGVPNSPLHF
TRBV7-2,TRBJ1-1,CASSSAGAMNTEAFF
TRBV29-1,TRBJ2-7,CSAKREGSYEQYF
TRBV6-6,TRBJ1-5,CASSPANLRGNQPQHF
TRBV19,TRBJ2-5,CASSPQGNRGLKTQYF
TRBV14,TRBJ2-7,CASRLAGSSYEQYF
TRBV18,TRBJ2-1,CASSPQQGGGPSYNEQFF
TRBV13,TRBJ2-7,CASSPTGTELYEQYF